A selection of T cell receptor beta chains follows, all from one sample in a study of blood T cell repertoires in COVID-19. Data came from immunoSEQ multiplex PCR; TCRdb stores just in-frame clones and leaves some out. Among 100,000 or so clones listed, 87% were seen once. The sample comprised peripheral blood. The source of these receptors is a woman between 25 and 40 years old with acute or convalescent COVID-19. CDR3s include the opening cysteine and the closing phenylalanine or tryptophan. A D gene is named only where the DNA matches it firmly. Not all rows give a size; the values are once, few, many and, for expanded clones, a class.

D	size	J	V	DNA	CDR3
.	.	TRBJ1-5	TRBV1	TGCACCAGCAGCCAAGGTGCCGGGACAGGGGATCAGCCCCAGCATTTT	CTSSQGAGTGDQPQHF
TRBD1	.	TRBJ1-2	TRBV19	TGTGCCAGTAGTAACCTGGGACAGCTACACTATGGCTACACCTTC	CASSNLGQLHYGYTF
.	.	TRBJ1-4	TRBV27	TGTGCCAGCAGGCCTTCCAGGGTAGCGGGGGTGAATGAAAAACTGTTTTTT	CASRPSRVAGVNEKLFF
.	.	TRBJ1-5	TRBV5-6	TGTGCCAGCAGCCTAACAGGGCTCAATCAGCCCCAGCATTTT	CASSLTGLNQPQHF
.	once	TRBJ2-7	TRBV19	.	CASSILAGTGSYEQYF
TRBD2	.	TRBJ2-3	TRBV7-3	TGTGCCAGCAGCCTCTGGGGAGAAGCGGGGGGCGCAGATACGCAGTATTTT	CASSLWGEAGGADTQYF
.	.	TRBJ1-5	TRBV7-2	TGTGCCAGCAGCTTAGACGCTGCCCGGTGGCAGCCCCAGCATTTT	CASSLDAARWQPQHF
.	.	TRBJ1-1	TRBV11-2	TGTGCCAGCAGCCCCGGGAATGGGAACACTGAAGCTTTCTTT	CASSPGNGNTEAFF
.	.	TRBJ1-1	TRBV5-1	TGCGCCAGCAGTCCGGAGGGCTATACTGAAGCTTTCTTT	CASSPEGYTEAFF
TRBD2	once	TRBJ2-3	TRBV15	TGTGCCACCAGCACGGACCCCGGGAGGGCAGATACGCAGTATTTT	CATSTDPGRADTQYF
TRBD1	.	TRBJ2-2	TRBV23-1	TGCGCCAGCAGTCTCCGAGGGACAGGTCTGAACACCGGGGAGCTGTTTTTT	CASSLRGTGLNTGELFF
.	once	TRBJ1-2	TRBV28	TGTGCCAGCAGTCCCACAGACTATGGCTACACCTTC	CASSPTDYGYTF
.	once	TRBJ2-2	TRBV7-9	TGTGCCAGCAGCCCCGACAGCACCGGGGAGCTGTTTTTT	CASSPDSTGELFF
.	few	TRBJ1-1	TRBV30	TGTGCCTGTGAGGCAGGCGCGGGGACTGAAGCTTTCTTT	CACEAGAGTEAFF
TRBD2	.	TRBJ2-7	TRBV6-5	TGTGCCAGCAGGCAGGGGACTAGCGCCTCCTACGAGCAGTACTTC	CASRQGTSASYEQYF
TRBD1	.	TRBJ1-5	TRBV27	TGTGCCAGCAACCCGACAGGGGGCAGCAATCAGCCCCAGCATTTT	CASNPTGGSNQPQHF
.	.	TRBJ2-7	TRBV6-5	TGTGCCAGTCAGCTGGTCCGGGGGGCCCCCTACGAGCAGTACTTC	CASQLVRGAPYEQYF
TRBD2	.	TRBJ2-2	TRBV11-2	TGTGCCAGCAGCCCCCGGACCGGGGGGGCCGTCGCCGGGGAGCTGTTTTTT	CASSPRTGGAVAGELFF
.	.	TRBJ2-3	TRBV9	TGTGCCAGCAGCCCTGCTATTGGCACAGATACGCAGTATTTT	CASSPAIGTDTQYF
.	.	TRBJ1-3	TRBV5-1	TGCGCCAGCAGCTTGGTGGGGAGTTCGGTTTTTGGAAACACCATATATTTT	CASSLVGSSVFGNTIYF
TRBD1	.	TRBJ2-2	TRBV7-6	TGTGCCAGCAGCCCAAGTCCGGGACAGGGGATAGGGGAGCTGTTTTTT	CASSPSPGQGIGELFF
TRBD2	.	TRBJ2-1	TRBV6-5	TGTGCCAGCAGTTACTCGGGACTAGCGGGGGAGGAGCAGTTCTTC	CASSYSGLAGEEQFF
.	.	TRBJ2-1	TRBV6-5	TGTGCCAGCAGGAGGGCCAACAATGAGCAGTTCTTC	CASRRANNEQFF
.	.	TRBJ1-5	TRBV6-5	TGTGCCAGCAGCAGGGTAAGCAATCAGCCCCAGCATTTT	CASSRVSNQPQHF
.	.	TRBJ2-6	TRBV5-1	TGCGCCAGCAGCCCCCAGGGGCAAGCTTACTCTGGGGCCAACGTCCTGACTTTC	CASSPQGQAYSGANVLTF
TRBD1	.	TRBJ1-6	TRBV5-5	TGTGCCAGCAGCTCGAACAGGGGACATTCACCCCTCCACTTT	CASSSNRGHSPLHF
.	.	TRBJ1-6	TRBV28	TGTGCCAGCAGTTTGATACTAACCCATAATAATTCACCCCTCCACTTT	CASSLILTHNNSPLHF
.	once	TRBJ1-2	TRBV19	TGTGCCAGTAGTATATTTGTCGGGGAGTCTGGCTACACCTTC	CASSIFVGESGYTF
TRBD1	.	TRBJ1-1	TRBV28	TGTGCCAGCAGTCACAACGACAGGGGGCGGCGGAACACTGAAGCTTTCTTT	CASSHNDRGRRNTEAFF
.	.	TRBJ1-6	TRBV27	TGTGCCAGCATGAGGGGGACCTATAATTCACCCCTCCACTTT	CASMRGTYNSPLHF
TRBD1	.	TRBJ1-4	TRBV6-6	TGTGCCAGCAGTTATGGGACAGGGGGTGAGGAAAAACTGTTTTTT	CASSYGTGGEEKLFF
.	.	TRBJ1-5	TRBV19	TGTGCCAGTAGTATAGGGCAGAATCAGCCCCAGCATTTT	CASSIGQNQPQHF
.	.	TRBJ1-1	TRBV2	TGTGCCAGCAGGGAGGGAGGTTACTTTACTGAAGCTTTCTTT	CASREGGYFTEAFF
.	once	TRBJ1-3	TRBV7-9	TGTGCCAGCAGCTTAGGGGAAGGGGCCAGCTCTGGAAACACCATATATTTT	CASSLGEGASSGNTIYF
.	.	TRBJ2-7	TRBV2	TGTGCCAGCAGTGATATCTACGAGCAGTACTTC	CASSDIYEQYF
.	.	TRBJ1-1	TRBV6-5	TGTGCCAGCCTGTTTTACACTGAAGCTTTCTTT	CASLFYTEAFF
.	.	TRBJ2-7	TRBV27	TGTGCCAGCAGTCTCGGCCCGGGGAGGATAGGCTACGAGCAGTACTTC	CASSLGPGRIGYEQYF
TRBD2	.	TRBJ2-1	TRBV3-1/TRBV3-2	TGTGCCAGCAGTCGGACTAGCGGGGGCGATTACAATGAGCAGTTCTTC	CASSRTSGGDYNEQFF
.	.	TRBJ2-1	TRBV7-9	TGTGCCAGCAGCTTCTCCGGCAGGGCCAATGAGCAGTTCTTC	CASSFSGRANEQFF
TRBD1	.	TRBJ2-2	TRBV12-5	TGTGCTAGTGGTTTCTTATCCGGGACAGAGAACACCGGGGAGCTGTTTTTT	CASGFLSGTENTGELFF
TRBD2	few	TRBJ2-1	TRBV27	TGTGCCAGCAGTGCGACTAGCGGGGGGGTAGGCTACAATGAGCAGTTCTTC	CASSATSGGVGYNEQFF
TRBD1	.	TRBJ2-3	TRBV7-9	TGTGCCAGCAGCAGGGACAGGGCGTCAGATACGCAGTATTTT	CASSRDRASDTQYF
TRBD1	few	TRBJ2-7	TRBV7-9	TGTGCCAGCAGCTTATCTAAGGGGGCGAGCTCCTACGAGCAGTACTTC	CASSLSKGASSYEQYF
TRBD1	many	TRBJ2-7	TRBV7-3	TGTGCCAGCAGTCCCGGGACAGGGTACCTTTCGGATCGGGTCGAGCAGTACTTC	CASSPGTGYLSDRVEQYF
TRBD1	.	TRBJ2-1	TRBV5-1	TGCGCCAGCAGCTTTTGGACAGGGCTCAATGAGCAGTTCTTC	CASSFWTGLNEQFF